The clone carrying this T cell receptor (beta chain) was recorded only once. The antigen is not known. V gave up 2 bases and J gave up 6 bases, with 8 bases separating them. The CDR3 loop spans 12 amino acids. CDR1 is SGHVS, CDR2 FNYEAQ, per germline. The sample originates from a study of cytomegalovirus exposure and HLA in healthy donors. Study-wide results and limits: Follow-up analysis later connected one missense variant in DCLRE1C with trimming of TCR beta V- and J-genes. Accurate prediction of most subjects' HLA-A and HLA-B alleles from TCR beta sequences was reported. Later analysis revealed greater clonal expansion in HLA-associated TCR beta chains than in equally common others.

Vbeta (60) and Jbeta (13) primers were used in the PCR. Sequenced by immunoSEQ multiplex PCR; TCRdb stores in-frame clones only, minus some. The sample lists fewer than 150,000 clones; 80% were seen once. The chain combines TRBV7-6 with TRBJ2-7; TRBD1 might be the D (5 bases). The sample consisted of PBMCs. This TCR derives from a middle-aged man in good health and CMV-seropositive. The CDR3 coding sequence is TGTGCCAGCAGCTTACAGGGTGGCGAGCAGTACTTC. It codes for CASSLQGGEQYF.